The rows below give T cell receptor beta chains drawn from one sample of a study of T cells after yellow fever vaccination. One entry per CDR3 protein results from TCRdb running MiXCR on the 5' RACE reads. The table lists 400,000 to 650,000 distinct CDR3 sequences, less than 25% of them singletons. The sample consisted of PBMCs, taken less than 25 days after the first yellow fever vaccination. The origin of the receptors is a man in his late teens or twenties who received the YFV17D yellow fever vaccine. Both conserved end residues are part of each CDR3. D genes are given only for firm matches. The size entry is marked missing in some rows and otherwise reads once, few, many or a size class.

CDR3 length: 15; clone size: many; V gene: TRBV5-1; J gene: TRBJ2-1; D gene: NA; CDR3 protein: CASSLAVLSYNEQFF; CDR3 DNA: TGCGCCAGCTCCTTAGCGGTCCTCTCCTACAATGAGCAGTTCTTC
CDR3 length: 18; clone size: few; V gene: TRBV4-3; J gene: TRBJ2-2; D gene: TRBD1; CDR3 protein: CASSQAVLDRERAGELFF; CDR3 DNA: TGCGCCAGCAGCCAAGCCGTACTCGACAGGGAAAGGGCCGGGGAGCTGTTTTTT
CDR3 length: 15; clone size: NA; V gene: TRBV7-9; J gene: TRBJ2-5; D gene: NA; CDR3 protein: CASSLAPDSQETQYF; CDR3 DNA: TGTGCCAGCAGCTTAGCCCCAGACTCACAAGAGACCCAGTACTTC
CDR3 length: 17; clone size: few; V gene: TRBV5-5; J gene: TRBJ1-6; D gene: NA; CDR3 protein: CASSLIPGGSYNSPLHF; CDR3 DNA: TGTGCCAGCAGCTTGATCCCAGGTGGCTCCTATAATTCACCCCTCCACTTT
CDR3 length: 11; clone size: NA; V gene: TRBV28; J gene: TRBJ2-2; D gene: NA; CDR3 protein: CASSAPGELFF; CDR3 DNA: TGTGCCAGCAGTGCGCCCGGGGAGCTGTTTTTT
CDR3 length: 11; clone size: few; V gene: TRBV29-1; J gene: TRBJ1-2; D gene: NA; CDR3 protein: CSVGENYGYTF; CDR3 DNA: TGCAGCGTTGGCGAGAACTATGGCTACACCTTC
CDR3 length: 13; clone size: NA; V gene: TRBV27; J gene: TRBJ1-6; D gene: TRBD1; CDR3 protein: CASSFPNRGTLHF; CDR3 DNA: TGTGCCAGCAGTTTCCCCAACAGGGGTACCCTCCACTTT
CDR3 length: 14; clone size: many; V gene: TRBV2; J gene: TRBJ1-5; D gene: NA; CDR3 protein: CASSATGNDQPQHF; CDR3 DNA: TGTGCCAGCAGTGCTACAGGAAATGATCAGCCCCAGCATTTT
CDR3 length: 15; clone size: few; V gene: TRBV6-5; J gene: TRBJ2-7; D gene: TRBD2; CDR3 protein: CASSYRRTSGYEQYF; CDR3 DNA: TGTGCCAGCAGTTACCGGAGGACTAGCGGGTACGAGCAGTACTTC
CDR3 length: 13; clone size: NA; V gene: TRBV9; J gene: TRBJ1-4; D gene: NA; CDR3 protein: CASSVVGSGKLFF; CDR3 DNA: TGTGCCAGCAGCGTAGTTGGCTCAGGAAAACTGTTTTTT
CDR3 length: 14; clone size: NA; V gene: TRBV29-1; J gene: TRBJ1-1; D gene: NA; CDR3 protein: CSVAGQGVGTEAFF; CDR3 DNA: TGCAGCGTTGCCGGGCAGGGAGTGGGGACTGAAGCTTTCTTT
CDR3 length: 13; clone size: NA; V gene: TRBV29-1; J gene: TRBJ2-1; D gene: TRBD2; CDR3 protein: CSSRRGRNNEQFF; CDR3 DNA: TGCAGCTCGAGGCGGGGGAGGAACAATGAGCAGTTCTTC
CDR3 length: 14; clone size: NA; V gene: TRBV6-1; J gene: TRBJ2-1; D gene: NA; CDR3 protein: CASSENGAWNEQFF; CDR3 DNA: TGTGCCAGCAGTGAAAACGGGGCTTGGAATGAGCAGTTCTTC
CDR3 length: 15; clone size: NA; V gene: TRBV7-9; J gene: TRBJ2-2; D gene: NA; CDR3 protein: CARDSSPRNTGELFF; CDR3 DNA: TGTGCCAGAGACTCCTCCCCGCGGAACACCGGGGAGCTGTTTTTT
CDR3 length: 11; clone size: NA; V gene: TRBV28; J gene: TRBJ1-2; D gene: TRBD1; CDR3 protein: CASSDRDGYTF; CDR3 DNA: TGTGCCAGCAGCGACAGGGATGGCTACACCTTC
CDR3 length: 16; clone size: NA; V gene: TRBV7-9; J gene: TRBJ2-1; D gene: NA; CDR3 protein: CASSSWGLSSYNEQFF; CDR3 DNA: TGTGCCAGCAGCTCCTGGGGCCTGAGCTCCTACAATGAGCAGTTCTTC
CDR3 length: 14; clone size: few; V gene: TRBV4-3; J gene: TRBJ2-2; D gene: TRBD1; CDR3 protein: CASSQETGGGELFF; CDR3 DNA: TGCGCCAGCAGCCAAGAGACAGGGGGCGGGGAGCTGTTTTTT
CDR3 length: 15; clone size: NA; V gene: TRBV6-1; J gene: TRBJ1-6; D gene: NA; CDR3 protein: CASSDLGRDNSPLHF; CDR3 DNA: TGTGCCAGCAGTGACCTAGGGAGAGATAATTCACCCCTCCACTTT
CDR3 length: 14; clone size: few; V gene: TRBV28; J gene: TRBJ2-3; D gene: TRBD2; CDR3 protein: CASRALAGVLTQYF; CDR3 DNA: TGTGCCAGCAGGGCACTGGCGGGGGTGCTTACGCAGTATTTT
CDR3 length: 15; clone size: NA; V gene: TRBV7-8; J gene: TRBJ2-5; D gene: NA; CDR3 protein: CARDPSADPTWTQYF; CDR3 DNA: TGTGCCAGGGACCCGTCGGCGGACCCGACCTGGACCCAGTACTTC
CDR3 length: 19; clone size: once; V gene: TRBV11-2; J gene: TRBJ1-4; D gene: TRBD1; CDR3 protein: CASSSKYRATGVEGEKLFF; CDR3 DNA: TGTGCCAGCAGCTCCAAGTACCGGGCCACAGGGGTAGAAGGTGAAAAACTGTTTTTT
CDR3 length: 16; clone size: many; V gene: TRBV5-4; J gene: TRBJ2-3; D gene: NA; CDR3 protein: CASIPGAGGGTDTQYF; CDR3 DNA: TGTGCCAGCATCCCGGGGGCAGGAGGGGGCACAGATACGCAGTATTTT
CDR3 length: 14; clone size: NA; V gene: TRBV7-2; J gene: TRBJ2-5; D gene: NA; CDR3 protein: CASSVPPRRETQYF; CDR3 DNA: TGTGCCAGCAGCGTACCCCCCAGACGGGAGACCCAGTACTTC
CDR3 length: 14; clone size: NA; V gene: TRBV20-1; J gene: TRBJ1-6; D gene: NA; CDR3 protein: CSGGRAYVRSPLHF; CDR3 DNA: TGCAGTGGGGGCAGGGCGTACGTTCGTTCACCCCTCCACTTT
CDR3 length: 13; clone size: NA; V gene: TRBV28; J gene: TRBJ1-1; D gene: TRBD1; CDR3 protein: CASLGTGDTEAFF; CDR3 DNA: TGTGCCAGCCTCGGGACAGGGGACACTGAAGCTTTCTTT
CDR3 length: 14; clone size: few; V gene: TRBV29-1; J gene: TRBJ1-2; D gene: NA; CDR3 protein: CSVAGRLTNYGYTF; CDR3 DNA: TGCAGCGTTGCGGGTCGCCTTACTAACTATGGCTACACCTTC